This T cell receptor beta chain was identified in a study of patients and donors after allogeneic stem cell transplantation. This clonotype turned up a few times. There are 15 residues in the CDR3. V was shortened by 5 bases and J by 5 bases, with 18 bases between the two germline ends. Germline CDR1 and CDR2: SGHTA and FQGNSA. TCRdb used MiXCR to reprocess the RT-PCR reads, holding one entry per CDR3 protein. Of approximately 170,000 distinct CDR3 sequences detected, 30% appear once; the ten largest clones hold about 3%. The sequence derives from a human donor who was either an allogeneic HSCT recipient or a stem cell or donor lymphocyte infusion donor (not recorded which). It is not recorded whose cells these are; they may come from a transplant donor. V and J are TRBV7-2 and TRBJ2-5, with D maybe TRBD1 (6 bases). Sequenced: blood, either unsorted or a sorted T cell fraction (not recorded which). Written as DNA, the CDR3 is TGTGCCAGCAGCCCTAGTCCCACAGGGAGTGAGACCCAGTACTTC. Amino acid sequence: CASSPSPTGSETQYF. The full variable domain, its missing parts supplied by reference TRBV7-2 and TRBJ2-5, is GAGVSQSPSNKVTEKGKDVELRCDPISGHTALYWYRQSLGQGLEFLIYFQGNSAPDKSGLPSDRFSAERTGGSVSTLTIQRTQQEDSAVYLCASSPSPTGSETQYFGPGTRLLVL.